These T cell receptor beta chains were read from a single sample in a study of T cell changes during pregnancy in multiple sclerosis. Only in-frame clones appear in the TCRdb table, and some are missing; sequencing was by immunoSEQ multiplex PCR. The sample has 130,000 or so clones, less than 97% seen once. The sequencing here drew on peripheral blood, taken after pregnancy. The receptors were gathered from a female donor with multiple sclerosis, enrolled in a pregnancy study. CDR3s include the opening cysteine and the closing phenylalanine or tryptophan. D genes are given only for firm matches. Clone size is shown for a subset of rows, as once, few, many or a class of expanded clone.

CASSLRRSSGANTGELFF | TGTGCCAGCAGCTTGAGGAGGTCTAGCGGAGCAAACACCGGGGAGCTGTTTTTT | TRBV7-9 | . | TRBJ2-2 | TRBD2
CASSSNTGYEQYF | TGTGCCAGCAGCAGTAATACAGGGTACGAGCAGTACTTC | TRBV6-1 | . | TRBJ2-7 | .
CASSLLWRNEQFF | TGTGCCAGCAGCTTATTATGGCGGAATGAGCAGTTCTTC | TRBV7-8 | . | TRBJ2-1 | .
CASSRPPIGGEDTEAFF | TGTGCCAGCAGCCGCCCCCCAATAGGGGGCGAGGACACTGAAGCTTTCTTT | TRBV7-2 | . | TRBJ1-1 | TRBD1
CASSELYGYTF | TGTGCCAGCTCTGAGCTCTATGGCTACACCTTC | TRBV7-9 | . | TRBJ1-2 | .
CASRRDHAGTGANVLTF | TGTGCCAGCAGACGGGACCATGCGGGAACTGGGGCCAACGTCCTGACTTTC | TRBV28 | once | TRBJ2-6 | .
CASSVGHMRTEEAFF | TGTGCCAGCAGCGTAGGCCACATGCGGACAGAAGAAGCTTTCTTT | TRBV9 | . | TRBJ1-1 | .
CASSPTVFEHNEQFF | TGTGCCAGCTCACCTACAGTTTTCGAACACAATGAGCAGTTCTTC | TRBV18 | . | TRBJ2-1 | .
CASSIGGGSGAQFF | TGTGCCAGTAGTATCGGGGGGGGGTCCGGCGCGCAGTTCTTC | TRBV19 | . | TRBJ2-1 | TRBD2
CASSMAGQGENIQYF | TGTGCCAGTAGTATGGCAGGACAGGGAGAAAACATTCAGTACTTC | TRBV19 | . | TRBJ2-4 | TRBD1
CASSQDRTGNYEQYF | TGTGCCAGCAGCCAAGATCGGACAGGGAATTACGAGCAGTACTTC | TRBV4-2 | . | TRBJ2-7 | TRBD1
CASSYAGGQYNEQFF | TGTGCCAGCAGTTACGCAGGAGGGCAATACAATGAGCAGTTCTTC | TRBV6-5 | . | TRBJ2-1 | .
CASSQDRGRVNTEAFF | TGCGCCAGCAGCCAAGACAGGGGGCGTGTGAACACTGAAGCTTTCTTT | TRBV4-1 | . | TRBJ1-1 | TRBD1
CASSFQGVNTEAFF | TGTGCCAGCAGTTTCCAGGGGGTGAACACTGAAGCTTTCTTT | TRBV27 | . | TRBJ1-1 | TRBD1
CASSVRTANDQPQHF | TGTGCCAGCAGTGTCCGGACAGCCAACGATCAGCCCCAGCATTTT | TRBV2 | . | TRBJ1-5 | .
CASSLSQVTEAFF | TGTGCCAGCAGTTTATCCCAGGTCACTGAAGCTTTCTTT | TRBV28 | . | TRBJ1-1 | .
CASSPDLSSYNEQFF | TGTGCCAGCAGTCCCGACTTAAGCTCCTACAATGAGCAGTTCTTC | TRBV6-6 | . | TRBJ2-1 | .
CASSQRGGLAGRTDTQYF | TGTGCCAGCAGCCAACGGGGAGGGCTAGCGGGACGGACAGATACGCAGTATTTT | TRBV7-3 | . | TRBJ2-3 | TRBD2
CASGLGDWSTDTQYF | TGTGCTAGTGGTTTGGGGGACTGGAGCACAGATACGCAGTATTTT | TRBV12-5 | . | TRBJ2-3 | .
CASSHRDIYEQYF | TGTGCCAGCAGCCACAGGGACATTTACGAGCAGTACTTC | TRBV6-5 | . | TRBJ2-7 | .
CASSVHGADEQFF | TGTGCCAGCAGCGTTCATGGAGCGGATGAGCAGTTCTTC | TRBV9 | . | TRBJ2-1 | .
CASTQFLAGFTDTQYF | TGTGCCAGCACCCAATTCCTAGCGGGCTTCACAGATACGCAGTATTTT | TRBV28 | . | TRBJ2-3 | TRBD2
CAISPGTGLAGELFF | TGTGCCATCAGCCCCGGGACAGGGCTCGCCGGGGAGCTGTTTTTT | TRBV10-3 | . | TRBJ2-2 | TRBD1
CASSPKTPNTGELFF | TGTGCCAGCAGCCCAAAAACACCAAACACCGGGGAGCTGTTTTTT | TRBV7-9 | . | TRBJ2-2 | .
CASSLEAGTEAFF | TGTGCCAGCAGCTTAGAAGCGGGCACTGAAGCTTTCTTT | TRBV7-6 | . | TRBJ1-1 | .
CAISDWRGQETQYF | TGTGCCATCAGTGATTGGAGGGGACAAGAGACCCAGTACTTC | TRBV10-3 | . | TRBJ2-5 | .
CASSPRQRSSYEQYF | TGTGCCAGCAGCCCAAGACAGAGGAGCTCCTACGAGCAGTACTTC | TRBV11-2 | . | TRBJ2-7 | .
CASSPLSAGSLHEQYF | TGTGCCAGCTCACCCCTTTCGGCAGGGTCTCTCCACGAGCAGTACTTC | TRBV18 | . | TRBJ2-7 | .
CASSLSPSGRASYNEQFF | TGTGCCAGCAGCTTAAGCCCTAGCGGGAGGGCCTCCTACAATGAGCAGTTCTTC | TRBV13 | . | TRBJ2-1 | TRBD2
CAWSGGSVQTQYF | TGTGCCTGGAGTGGGGGTAGCGTTCAGACCCAGTACTTC | TRBV30 | . | TRBJ2-5 | .
CASSQDASGIEQFF | TGTGCCAGCAGCCAAGACGCTAGCGGGATTGAGCAGTTCTTC | TRBV14 | . | TRBJ2-1 | TRBD2
CASSRSGGAGGYTF | TGTGCCAGCAGTAGAAGCGGGGGCGCGGGTGGCTACACCTTC | TRBV28 | . | TRBJ1-2 | .
CASSLQQGNQPQHF | TGTGCCAGCAGTTTACAACAGGGCAATCAGCCCCAGCATTTT | TRBV28 | . | TRBJ1-5 | .
CASTLQGNQPQHF | TGTGCCAGCACTTTACAGGGGAATCAGCCCCAGCATTTT | TRBV28 | . | TRBJ1-5 | TRBD1
CASSQLEGLAGGTGELFF | TGCGCCAGCAGCCAACTCGAGGGACTAGCGGGAGGTACCGGGGAGCTGTTTTTT | TRBV4-3 | . | TRBJ2-2 | TRBD2
CASSRPGEGNYEQYF | TGTGCCAGCAGCCGCCCCGGCGAGGGAAACTACGAGCAGTACTTC | TRBV11-3 | . | TRBJ2-7 | .
CASSSDWVGDEQFF | TGTGCCAGCAGCTCTGACTGGGTAGGCGATGAGCAGTTCTTC | TRBV7-2 | . | TRBJ2-1 | .
CASSLDMVTAAYGYTF | TGTGCCAGCAGCTTAGACATGGTCACAGCCGCCTATGGCTACACCTTC | TRBV11-2 | . | TRBJ1-2 | .
CASKAGLNTEAFF | TGTGCCAGCAAGGCAGGCTTGAACACTGAAGCTTTCTTT | TRBV6-1 | . | TRBJ1-1 | .
CASSLFQGAAYNEQFF | TGTGCCAGCAGTTTGTTCCAGGGGGCGGCCTACAATGAGCAGTTCTTC | TRBV28 | . | TRBJ2-1 | TRBD1
CASSLPRTSGSTDTQYF | TGTGCCAGCTCCCTCCCTAGGACTAGCGGGAGCACAGATACGCAGTATTTT | TRBV11-3 | once | TRBJ2-3 | TRBD2
CASSSLTSGTVYEQYF | TGTGCCAGCAGCTCGCTGACTAGCGGGACCGTCTACGAGCAGTACTTC | TRBV7-9 | . | TRBJ2-7 | TRBD2
CASSSNNEQFF | TGTGCCAGCAGCAGCAACAATGAGCAGTTCTTC | TRBV7-9 | . | TRBJ2-1 | .
CASITGHHQETQYF | TGTGCCAGCATAACAGGACACCACCAAGAGACCCAGTACTTC | TRBV6-1 | . | TRBJ2-5 | .
CASSLGSGQRALDEQFF | TGTGCCAGCAGCTTAGGCTCGGGCCAGCGGGCTTTGGACGAGCAGTTCTTC | TRBV5-6 | once | TRBJ2-1 | .
CASSVGHRSNTGELFF | TGTGCCAGCAGCGTCGGACACCGGTCCAACACCGGGGAGCTGTTTTTT | TRBV9 | . | TRBJ2-2 | .
CASSYSMGGSNQPQHF | TGTGCCAGCAGTTACTCGATGGGGGGTTCTAATCAGCCCCAGCATTTT | TRBV6-6 | . | TRBJ1-5 | .
CATEQLSSNTGELFF | TGTGCCACCGAACAGCTATCCTCGAACACCGGGGAGCTGTTTTTT | TRBV28 | . | TRBJ2-2 | .
CASSLDGPQFF | TGTGCCAGCAGCTTAGATGGCCCCCAGTTCTTC | TRBV11-3 | . | TRBJ2-1 | .
CASSPRTGKQYF | TGTGCCAGCAGTCCCCGGACGGGAAAACAGTACTTC | TRBV28 | . | TRBJ2-7 | .
CATSRDKGQGLSGNTIYF | TGTGCCACCAGCAGAGATAAGGGTCAGGGCCTCTCTGGAAACACCATATATTTT | TRBV15 | . | TRBJ1-3 | .
CASSVSGAEAGNTIYF | TGTGCCAGCAGCGTTTCAGGGGCAGAGGCTGGAAACACCATATATTTT | TRBV9 | . | TRBJ1-3 | .
CASSLAWGTGFSSSYNEQFF | TGTGCCAGCAGCTTGGCTTGGGGGACAGGGTTTTCAAGCTCCTACAATGAGCAGTTCTTC | TRBV13 | . | TRBJ2-1 | TRBD1
CASSQGSGANVLTF | TGTGCCAGCAGTCAGGGATCCGGGGCCAACGTCCTGACTTTC | TRBV5-6 | . | TRBJ2-6 | .
CASSQDRLGAYEQYF | TGCGCCAGCAGCCAAGACCGGCTAGGGGCCTACGAGCAGTACTTC | TRBV4-3 | . | TRBJ2-7 | .